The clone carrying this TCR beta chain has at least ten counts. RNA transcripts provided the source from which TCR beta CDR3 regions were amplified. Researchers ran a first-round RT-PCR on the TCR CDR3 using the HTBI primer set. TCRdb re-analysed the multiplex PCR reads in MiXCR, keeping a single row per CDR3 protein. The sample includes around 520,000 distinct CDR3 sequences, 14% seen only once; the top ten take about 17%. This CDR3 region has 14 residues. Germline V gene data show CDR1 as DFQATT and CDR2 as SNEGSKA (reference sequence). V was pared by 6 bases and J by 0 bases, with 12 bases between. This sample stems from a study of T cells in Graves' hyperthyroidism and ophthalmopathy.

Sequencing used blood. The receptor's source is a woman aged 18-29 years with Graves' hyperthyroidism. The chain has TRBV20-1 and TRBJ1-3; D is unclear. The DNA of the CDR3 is TGCAGTGCCTATGGACCGATCTCTGGAAACACCATATATTTT. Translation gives CSAYGPISGNTIYF.